This TCR beta chain was sequenced in a study of graft-versus-host responses after intestinal transplantation. Study information: Transplants given to recipients were multivisceral, liver-intestinal, or isolated intestinal. Each recipient received anti-thymocyte globulin induction, then tacrolimus and steroids for roughly 3 years. Study observations and caveats: After transplant, early declines in HvG clones were associated with peak levels of circulating GvH clones. Ileal or blood samples showed some GvH clones first, and such clones were also found in recipient marrow.

The assay was immunoSEQ multiplex PCR, and TCRdb's table has in-frame clones only and misses some. This sample has roughly 11,000 clones; 65% to 80% occur once, and the top ten carry around 30%. Note on this clone: Its specificity is not known.

Sequencing was performed on PBMCs, taken 494 days after intestinal transplant. This receptor was obtained from a human patient who received an intestinal transplant, so some T cells may come from the graft donor.

The CDR3 sequence: CATSHPTSGSVYEQFF. The DNA of the CDR3 is TGTGCCACCAGCCACCCGACTAGCGGGAGCGTATATGAGCAGTTCTTC. The chain is built from TRBV15 and TRBJ2-1; TRBD2 matches 12 bases. V was clipped by 5 bases and J by 8 bases; unmatched bases: 10. The CDR3 length is 16 residues. The germline V gene encodes CDR1 LNHNV and CDR2 YYDKDF (reference sequence).